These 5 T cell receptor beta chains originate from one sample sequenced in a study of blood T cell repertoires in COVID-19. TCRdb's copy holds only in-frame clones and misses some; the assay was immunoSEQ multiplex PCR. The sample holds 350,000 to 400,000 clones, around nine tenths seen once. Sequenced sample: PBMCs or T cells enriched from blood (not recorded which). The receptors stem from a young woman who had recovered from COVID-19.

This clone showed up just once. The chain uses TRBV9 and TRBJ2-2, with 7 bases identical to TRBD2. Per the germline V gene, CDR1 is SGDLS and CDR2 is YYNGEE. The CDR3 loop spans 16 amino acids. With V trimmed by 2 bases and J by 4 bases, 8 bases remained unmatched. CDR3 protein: CASSVFSGELTGELFF. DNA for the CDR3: TGTGCCAGCAGCGTTTTCAGCGGGGAACTCACCGGGGAGCTGTTTTTT.

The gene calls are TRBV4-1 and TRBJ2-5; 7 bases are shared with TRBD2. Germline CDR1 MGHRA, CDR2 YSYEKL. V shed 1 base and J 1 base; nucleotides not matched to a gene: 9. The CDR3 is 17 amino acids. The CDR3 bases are TGCGCCAGCAGCCAAGTAAATATGGGACTAACCCAAGAGACCCAGTACTTC. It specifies CASSQVNMGLTQETQYF.

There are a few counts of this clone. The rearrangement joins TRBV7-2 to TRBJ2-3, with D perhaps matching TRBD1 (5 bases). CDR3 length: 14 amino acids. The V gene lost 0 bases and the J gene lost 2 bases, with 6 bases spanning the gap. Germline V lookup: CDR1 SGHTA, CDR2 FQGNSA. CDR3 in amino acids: CASSLATATDTQYF. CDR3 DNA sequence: TGTGCCAGCAGCTTAGCGACAGCCACAGATACGCAGTATTTT.

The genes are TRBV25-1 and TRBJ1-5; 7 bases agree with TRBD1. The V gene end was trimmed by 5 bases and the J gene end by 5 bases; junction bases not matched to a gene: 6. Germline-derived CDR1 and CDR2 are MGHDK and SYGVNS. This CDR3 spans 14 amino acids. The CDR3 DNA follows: TGTGCCAGCAGTAGAACAGGGGATTATCAGCCCCAGCATTTT. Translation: CASSRTGDYQPQHF.

As DNA, the CDR3 is TGTGCCAGCAGTTCTCTTGTACTGGCCGGGGAGCTGTTTTTT. Its translation is CASSSLVLAGELFF. The rearrangement joins TRBV28 to TRBJ2-2, with no clear D. V was cut by 4 bases and J by 6 bases, with 12 bases left in between. The CDR3 sequence is 14 residues long. Germline loops: CDR1 MDHEN, CDR2 SYDVKM.